Listed here is a single T cell receptor beta chain. Its antigen remains unidentified. The data belong to a study of cytomegalovirus exposure and HLA in healthy donors. Study details: Prior work identified around 110 million unique TCR beta sequences in some 180 million T cells. General study findings and limits: It emerged from a later analysis that several of the most significant clusters appeared to be linked to common viral pathogens.

Investigators did not record CMV serostatus for this donor. V lost 0 bases and J lost 10, with 7 bases in between. Germline V gene lookup returns CDR1 SGHTA and CDR2 FQGTGA. The CDR3 is made up of 13 amino acids. The PCR ran on 60 Vbeta and 13 Jbeta primers. Clones were sequenced by immunoSEQ multiplex PCR, and TCRdb holds only the in-frame ones, with some missing. The sample includes 35,000 to 50,000 clones, about 50% of them seen just once. This receptor was obtained from a human donor in good health. The V gene is TRBV7-3, the J gene TRBJ1-6, with D hard to call. The sequencing sample was made of PBMCs. In DNA, the CDR3 is TGTGCCAGCAGCTTAACGTCGGTCTCACCCCTCCACTTT. Encoded protein: CASSLTSVSPLHF.